Listed here are 29 T cell receptor beta chains from one sample, sequenced in a study of CD8 T cells in ankylosing spondylitis. Study outcomes and limitations: What seemed typical of ankylosing spondylitis blood was a TCR beta motif built from roughly 8 highly homologous variants.

MiXCR, run by TCRdb on the 5' RACE reads, gives a single entry per CDR3 protein. The table lists about 450,000 distinct CDR3 sequences, approximately 26% of them singletons. Their target antigens are unknown. The sequenced sample consisted of blood, either unsorted or a sorted T cell fraction (not recorded which). The receptors shown here come from a male donor with ankylosing spondylitis.

This chain links TRBV20-1 with TRBJ1-3, with D uncertain. The CDR3 consists of 15 residues. V was shortened by 1 base and J by 0 bases, with 10 bases between the two germline ends. In germline, CDR1 is DFQATT, CDR2 SNEGSKA (reference sequence). CDR3 sequence (DNA): TGCAGTGCTAGAGGACCCGGGAGCTCTGGAAACACCATATATTTT. Encoded protein: CSARGPGSSGNTIYF.

This clonotype was counted only a few times. In nucleotides, the CDR3 is TGCAGTGCCCAAGGGGTAGCGGGAGTTACGTTTGAGCAGTTCTTC. Residues: CSAQGVAGVTFEQFF. The V and J genes are TRBV20-1 and TRBJ2-1, with TRBD2 matching over 9 bases. V was clipped by 6 bases and J by 9 bases; unmatched bases: 15. Germline-derived CDR1 and CDR2 are DFQATT and SNEGSKA (reference sequence). This CDR3 comprises 15 residues.

This chain links TRBV5-1 with TRBJ1-4, with no clear D. The CDR3 consists of 13 residues. V gave up 0 bases and J gave up 8 bases, with 8 bases separating them. Germline-derived CDR1 and CDR2 are SGHRS and YFSETQ. The CDR3 spells CASSLDWAEKLFF. In nucleotides, the CDR3 is TGCGCCAGCAGCTTGGATTGGGCGGAAAAACTGTTTTTT.

This clonotype was found many times. The rearrangement uses TRBV27 and TRBJ2-3; D perhaps matches TRBD2 (6 bases). The CDR3 loop spans 16 amino acids. Trimming left V 6 bases short and J 2 bases short, with 18 bases between. CDR1 MNHEY and CDR2 SMNVEV come from the germline V gene (reference sequence). The CDR3 is CASRPLSGLLTDTQYF. The CDR3 nucleotides read TGTGCCAGCAGACCCCTTAGCGGCCTACTCACAGATACGCAGTATTTT.

This sequence joins TRBV24-1 and TRBJ1-5, with D unclear. The V and J ends lost 2 bases and 7 bases respectively, with 17 bases between them. Germline-derived CDR1 and CDR2 are KGHDR and SFDVKD. This CDR3 has 16 residues. Here the CDR3 reads CATSDSSFALGQPQHF. The CDR3 DNA sequence: TGTGCCACCAGTGATTCCTCCTTCGCTCTTGGGCAGCCCCAGCATTTT.

The chain carries TRBV20-1 and TRBJ2-5; tentatively, D is TRBD2 (7 bases). The V end lost 6 bases, the J end lost 5 bases, and 13 bases lay between the germline ends. The CDR3 is made up of 12 amino acids. Germline CDR1 and CDR2: DFQATT and SNEGSKA (reference sequence). DNA for the CDR3: TGCAGTGCCGGACTAGGGGGGGAGACCCAGTACTTC. This sequence encodes CSAGLGGETQYF.

This clonotype was recorded many times. This rearrangement joins TRBV12-3 or TRBV12-4 to TRBJ2-3; 7 bases fit TRBD1. The CDR3 covers 15 residues. The V gene end was trimmed by 5 bases and the J gene end by 1 base; junction bases not matched to a gene: 6. CDR3 sequence (DNA): TGTGCCAGCAGTCTGGGACAGCCGGGCACAGATACGCAGTATTTT. Translation: CASSLGQPGTDTQYF.

Only a few counts were recorded for this clonotype. The V gene is TRBV7-9, the J gene TRBJ1-3; D unclear. In germline, CDR1 is SEHNR, CDR2 FQNEAQ (reference sequence). The CDR3 consists of 16 residues. V was trimmed by 5 bases and J by 0 bases, leaving 14 bases between them. Written as DNA, the CDR3 is TGTGCCAGCAGCCACGGCCGGCCATCCTCTGGAAACACCATATATTTT. Amino acid sequence: CASSHGRPSSGNTIYF.

This rearrangement joins TRBV12-3 or TRBV12-4 to TRBJ1-5; D not certain. Trimming took 8 bases from V and 0 from J, leaving 11 bases between them. This CDR3 region has 14 residues. CDR3 amino acids: CASGRSDSNQPQHF. The CDR3 bases are TGTGCCAGCGGTCGTAGTGATAGCAATCAGCCCCAGCATTTT.

This clonotype was counted between two and nine times. The CDR3: CASSEAPGGEPYGYTF. In nucleotides, the CDR3 is TGTGCCAGCAGTGAAGCACCTGGAGGGGAACCCTATGGCTACACCTTC. V usage is TRBV6-1 and J usage is TRBJ1-2, with D possibly being TRBD1 (5 bases). Trimming shortened V by 0 bases and J by 4 bases, and 15 bases separated the two germline ends. The CDR3 runs 16 residues. From germline, CDR1 is MNHNS and CDR2 SASEGT.

This clonotype appeared many times. This chain links TRBV29-1 with TRBJ1-1; the D gene is possibly TRBD1 (5 bases). The CDR3 is 13 amino acids. The V end was cut by 6 bases, the J end by 0 bases, with 11 bases between. Germline V lookup: CDR1 SQVTM, CDR2 ANQGSEA. The DNA of the CDR3 is TGCAGCGTCGGGCGACAGTTGAACACTGAAGCTTTCTTT. Protein product: CSVGRQLNTEAFF.

The J gene is TRBJ2-7, the V gene TRBV20-1, with TRBD2 matching over 8 bases. In germline, CDR1 is DFQATT, CDR2 SNEGSKA (reference sequence). CDR3 size: 13 residues. With V trimmed by 5 bases and J by 2 bases, 5 bases remained unmatched. The CDR3 protein is CSARTSGPYEQYF. The CDR3 DNA is TGCAGTGCTCGTACTAGCGGTCCCTACGAGCAGTACTTC.

This clonotype was observed a few times. The chain recombines TRBV4-1 with TRBJ1-1, with TRBD1 matching 9 bases. CDR3 length: 17 amino acids. V was clipped by 1 base and J by 7 bases; unmatched bases: 13. Germline V lookup: CDR1 MGHRA, CDR2 YSYEKL. The CDR3 region is CASSQVINRGRGLEAFF. DNA of the CDR3: TGCGCCAGCAGCCAAGTGATCAACAGGGGGCGAGGGCTTGAAGCTTTCTTT.

This clonotype was seen only a few times. V gene TRBV5-1 combines with J gene TRBJ2-3; 7 nucleotides align to TRBD1. The trim removed 4 bases at V and 1 base at J, leaving 6 bases unmatched. The CDR3 is 15 residues long. Germline-derived CDR1 and CDR2 are SGHRS and YFSETQ. CDR3 amino acids: CASSVDRKRTDTQYF. In nucleotides, the CDR3 is TGCGCCAGCAGCGTGGACAGGAAACGCACAGATACGCAGTATTTT.

V and J are TRBV20-1 and TRBJ1-2, with 8 bases that match TRBD1. This CDR3 has 14 amino acids. V was pared by 3 bases and J by 6 bases, with 9 bases of the junction left unmatched. Looked up from germline, CDR1 is DFQATT and CDR2 is SNEGSKA (reference sequence). CDR3 in amino acids: CSASPDRAFNGYTF. CDR3 DNA sequence: TGCAGTGCTAGCCCGGACAGGGCTTTTAATGGCTACACCTTC.

This clonotype was detected a few times. V and J are TRBV24-1 and TRBJ2-1; D unclear. Germline values: CDR1 KGHDR, CDR2 SFDVKD. There are 15 residues in the CDR3. The V end was cut by 1 base, the J end by 0 bases, with 6 bases between. CDR3 DNA: TGTGCCACCAGTGATTTAGGATCCTCCTACAATGAGCAGTTCTTC. This encodes CATSDLGSSYNEQFF.

The chain combines TRBV20-1 with TRBJ1-5; D ambiguous. V lost 2 bases and J 0 bases, leaving 8 bases between the germline ends. The CDR3 extends over 14 amino acids. The germline V gene has CDR1 DFQATT and CDR2 SNEGSKA (reference sequence). The CDR3 region is CSARPQTSNQPQHF. CDR3 sequence (DNA): TGCAGTGCTAGACCACAGACTAGCAATCAGCCCCAGCATTTT.

The chain links TRBV11-2 to TRBJ2-1, with a tentative D call TRBD1 (5 bases). Trimming removed 3 bases at V and 8 bases at J, with 11 bases between. The CDR3 is 13 amino acids. The germline V gene has CDR1 SGHAT and CDR2 FQNNGV. The CDR3 DNA is TGTGCCAGCAGCTTGGGCAGGGCCTATGAGCAGTTCTTC. It codes for CASSLGRAYEQFF.

V is TRBV4-1 and J is TRBJ2-4; 14 nucleotides agree with TRBD2. V trimming: 1 base; J trimming: 0 bases; junction bases outside the gene matches: 5. From germline, CDR1 is MGHRA and CDR2 YSYEKL. CDR3 length: 19 amino acids. Written as DNA, the CDR3 is TGCGCCAGCAGCCAAGCCGGGACTAGCGGGAGTGGAGCCAAAAACATTCAGTACTTC. It specifies CASSQAGTSGSGAKNIQYF.

This chain joins TRBV20-1 and TRBJ1-5; unclear D gene. The CDR3 has 13 residues. Trimming left V 7 bases short and J 4 bases short, with 14 bases between. In germline, CDR1 is DFQATT, CDR2 SNEGSKA (reference sequence). The CDR3 nucleotides are TGCAGTGTACGGGCGGGCGGGAATCAGCCCCAGCATTTT. Its translation is CSVRAGGNQPQHF.

This clonotype was seen a handful of times. This chain connects TRBV19 to TRBJ1-1; unclear D gene. V shed 6 bases and J shed 1 base, with 18 bases lying between them. The germline V gene encodes CDR1 LNHDA and CDR2 SQIVND (reference sequence). This CDR3 is built from 16 residues. The CDR3 protein is CASSAKEGFTNTEAFF. The CDR3 region has the DNA TGTGCCAGTAGCGCGAAGGAGGGATTCACGAACACTGAAGCTTTCTTT.

This clonotype was seen more than once but under ten times. This rearrangement joins TRBV5-1 to TRBJ1-1, with 7 bases matching TRBD1. CDR3 size: 15 residues. Trimming at V came to 4 bases and at J to 4 bases, leaving 10 bases not matched to a gene. The germline V gene encodes CDR1 SGHRS and CDR2 YFSETQ. CDR3 in amino acids: CASSAGQAMGTEAFF. DNA of the CDR3: TGCGCCAGCAGCGCTGGACAGGCCATGGGCACTGAAGCTTTCTTT.

Only a few counts were recorded for this clonotype. V gene TRBV25-1 combines with J gene TRBJ2-5; a possible D gene is TRBD2 (7 bases). Per the germline V gene, CDR1 is MGHDK and CDR2 is SYGVNS. The CDR3 is made up of 15 amino acids. Deletions cut 7 bases from V and 3 bases from J, with 18 bases between. CDR3 bases: TGTGCCAGCACCCCGGGGAGGGGGGGGAAAGAGACCCAGTACTTC. Translating gives CASTPGRGGKETQYF.

This clonotype was detected once. The chain has TRBV7-2 and TRBJ2-3; 7 bases are shared with TRBD2. Germline V gene sequence: CDR1 SGHTA, CDR2 FQGNSA. Trimming at V came to 5 bases and at J to 4 bases, leaving 9 bases not matched to a gene. There are 15 residues in the CDR3. Here the CDR3 reads CASSGGDSTADTQYF. The CDR3 DNA reads TGTGCCAGCAGCGGGGGGGACTCAACCGCAGATACGCAGTATTTT.

The chain uses TRBV5-1 and TRBJ2-3, with no clear D. Germline assignment: CDR1 SGHRS and CDR2 YFSETQ. V lost 2 bases to trimming and J lost 1 base, with 20 bases between them. This CDR3 contains 18 residues. The CDR3 here is CASSFLRLRTVGTDTQYF. CDR3 DNA sequence: TGCGCCAGCAGCTTCCTGAGGCTAAGGACGGTCGGCACAGATACGCAGTATTTT.

The chain couples TRBV7-2 to TRBJ1-5; D is unresolved. The germline CDR1 and CDR2 sequences are SGHTA and FQGNSA. The ends were cut back, 5 bases at V and 1 base at J, with 12 bases in the middle. The CDR3 has 15 residues. The CDR3: CASSLGFSSNQPQHF. The DNA of the CDR3 is TGTGCCAGCAGCCTGGGATTTTCGAGCAATCAGCCCCAGCATTTT.

This clonotype occurred a few times. The V and J genes are TRBV20-1 and TRBJ2-2; 7 bases map to TRBD1. Germline trimming cut 5 bases from V and 5 bases from J; bases unmatched to any gene: 5. This CDR3 contains 13 residues. CDR1 and CDR2 from the germline V gene are DFQATT and SNEGSKA (reference sequence). CDR3 bases: TGCAGTGCTCCATACAGGGGAACCGGGGAGCTGTTTTTT. Its translation is CSAPYRGTGELFF.

This clonotype was found a few times. J is TRBJ1-1 and V is TRBV10-1; D perhaps matches TRBD1 (6 bases). The germline gives CDR1 WNHNN, CDR2 SYGVQD (reference sequence). This CDR3 is 16 amino acids long. V lost 0 bases, J lost 6 bases, and 17 bases lay in between. The CDR3 sequence is CASSESIPGAGAEAFF. In DNA form, the CDR3 reads TGCGCCAGCAGTGAGTCGATTCCCGGGGCAGGGGCTGAAGCTTTCTTT.

The V and J genes are TRBV4-1 and TRBJ2-1, with D possibly being TRBD1 (7 bases). V dropped 8 bases and J dropped 9 bases, with 23 bases sitting between them. Germline loops: CDR1 MGHRA, CDR2 YSYEKL. The CDR3 is 15 amino acids. The CDR3 reads CASSPDRRGLPEQFF. Here the CDR3 DNA reads TGCGCCAGCTCTCCGGACAGGAGGGGTCTTCCTGAGCAGTTCTTC.